The present entry profiles one TCR beta chain with its context. Its antigen is still unknown. Germline V gene lookup returns CDR1 SGHNT and CDR2 YYREEE (reference sequence). Trimming removed 3 bases from V and 8 bases from J; junction bases left unmatched: 10. The CDR3 contains 14 residues. The sample belongs to a study of persistence of HIV-infected CD4 T cells. The immunoSEQ assay was version 4, run in survey mode. Genomic DNA was diluted to 9 to 10 ng/uL, up to about 1 ug per sample. Generated by immunoSEQ multiplex PCR, the TCRdb table keeps only in-frame clones and is missing some. In the table there are about 43,000 clones, 89% of which are singletons. Nonspecific anti-CD3/anti-CD28 bead stimulation represents the broad CD4+ T cell repertoire. CD4+ T cells upregulating both CD40 ligand and CD69 were sorted as responding cells.

The sequence derives from an adult man with HIV who was CMV-seropositive. This sample comprised CD4+ T cells sorted from PBMCs after approximately 19-hour stimulation, obtained from a patient who received antiretroviral therapy. The chain links TRBV5-4 to TRBJ1-2; 7 bases align to TRBD1. The CDR3 spells CASSSLQGEGGYTF. DNA for the CDR3: TGTGCCAGCAGCTCGCTTCAGGGGGAGGGAGGCTACACCTTC.